The 29 T cell receptor beta chains listed next were all sequenced from one sample in a study of blood T cell repertoires in COVID-19. Only in-frame clones appear in the TCRdb table, and some are missing; sequencing was by immunoSEQ multiplex PCR. Of approximately 350,000 clones listed, about 90% are singletons. The sequenced material came from PBMCs or T cells enriched from blood (not recorded which). Receptor source: a woman aged 30 to 39 who had recovered from COVID-19.

V and J are TRBV7-8 and TRBJ2-7, with unresolved D. The CDR3 spans 12 residues. CDR1 and CDR2 from the germline V gene are SGHVS and FQNEAQ. V lost 2 bases and J lost 4, with 6 bases in between. CDR3 bases: TGTGCCAGCAGCTTAAGCCTATACGAGCAGTACTTC. Residues: CASSLSLYEQYF.

This rearrangement joins TRBV4-1 to TRBJ2-1; the match to TRBD2 covers 7 bases. The ends lost 3 bases at V and 9 bases at J; junction bases unmatched: 14. Germline V CDR1 and CDR2: MGHRA, YSYEKL. This CDR3 spans 16 amino acids. CDR3 loop: CASSHLRDWEGPEQFF. DNA of the CDR3: TGCGCCAGCAGCCACCTACGGGACTGGGAGGGCCCTGAGCAGTTCTTC.

This clone was recorded a few times. The chain joins TRBV5-1 to TRBJ2-2, with D perhaps TRBD1 (6 bases). The CDR3 spans 18 residues. Germline loops: CDR1 SGHRS, CDR2 YFSETQ. Trimming removed 4 bases from V and 2 bases from J, with 21 bases in between. The CDR3 DNA reads TGCGCCAGCAGCCCGTTTTTCCCCGGGACATTTAACACCGGGGAGCTGTTTTTT. Protein sequence: CASSPFFPGTFNTGELFF.

J is TRBJ2-5 and V is TRBV4-1; a weak D match, TRBD2 (7 bases). Germline V gene data show CDR1 as MGHRA and CDR2 as YSYEKL. The CDR3 spans 16 residues. Trimming pared 0 bases from V and 5 bases from J, leaving 16 bases between. For the CDR3, the DNA is TGCGCCAGCAGCCAAGATCTGGGGGGGGGCCGGGAGACCCAGTACTTC. Its protein product is CASSQDLGGGRETQYF.

The chain links TRBV30 to TRBJ1-6; 7 bases align to TRBD1. In germline, CDR1 is GTSNPN, CDR2 SVGIG (reference sequence). The CDR3 contains 13 residues. Trimming removed 5 bases from V and 7 bases from J; junction bases left unmatched: 5. This CDR3 reads CAWEGQWNSPLHF. The CDR3 DNA reads as TGTGCCTGGGAGGGACAGTGGAATTCACCCCTCCACTTT.

The chain links TRBV5-1 to TRBJ2-3, with D possibly being TRBD2 (5 bases). This CDR3 spans 15 amino acids. CDR1 is SGHRS, CDR2 YFSETQ, per germline. V lost 10 bases to trimming and J lost 3 bases, with 21 bases between them. The CDR3 spells CAGRANPTTTDTQYF. DNA for the CDR3: TGCGCCGGGAGAGCTAACCCTACAACTACAGATACGCAGTATTTT.

The chain has TRBV7-9 and TRBJ2-1; 10 nucleotides line up with TRBD2. In germline, CDR1 is SEHNR, CDR2 FQNEAQ (reference sequence). V trimming: 5 bases; J trimming: 6 bases; junction bases outside the gene matches: 7. CDR3 size: 15 residues. The CDR3 DNA reads TGTGCCAGCAGCGTTTCCGGGACTAGCGTCAATGAGCAGTTCTTC. Its translation is CASSVSGTSVNEQFF.

About this clone itself: One end of the junction is discordant with germline, which a read error may explain. This rearrangement joins TRBV2 to TRBJ2-3; 15 bases fit TRBD2. The CDR3 length is 17 residues. Germline values: CDR1 SNHLY, CDR2 FYNNEI. The CDR3: CASREAGLAGGTDTQYF. The CDR3 coding sequence is TGTGCCAGCAGAGAAGCGGGACTAGCGGGAGGTACAGATACGCAGTATTTT.

The V call is TRBV15, the J call TRBJ2-3; D may be TRBD2 (6 bases). CDR3 length equals 16 residues. CDR1 LNHNV and CDR2 YYDKDF come from the germline V gene (reference sequence). V shed 0 bases and J shed 1 base, with 11 bases lying between them. The CDR3 bases are TGTGCCACCAGCAGAGATGGTGGGACTGGCACAGATACGCAGTATTTT. This translates into CATSRDGGTGTDTQYF.

This sequence joins TRBV3-1 (or the pseudogene TRBV3-2) and TRBJ2-5; the match to TRBD2 covers 14 bases. The CDR3 runs to 17 residues. Germline V gives CDR1 LGHDT, CDR2 YNNKEL (reference sequence). Losses at the gene ends were 4 bases for V and 10 bases for J; bases not matched to a gene: 14. DNA of the CDR3: TGTGCCAGCAGCCCAGGACTAGCGGGAGGCCTAGGTTTCGGCCAGTACTTC. Translated: CASSPGLAGGLGFGQYF.

This clone occurred once. The chain joins TRBV18 to TRBJ1-1; no definite D call. This CDR3 has 15 amino acids. Germline assignment: CDR1 KGHSH and CDR2 LQKENI. The V and J ends lost 2 bases and 1 base respectively, with 11 bases between them. In nucleotides, the CDR3 is TGTGCCAGCTCACCAGTTCCTTTGTCGAACACTGAAGCTTTCTTT. Its translation: CASSPVPLSNTEAFF.

This clone showed up just a few times. This rearrangement joins TRBV18 to TRBJ2-1, with D perhaps TRBD2 (7 bases). Looked up from germline, CDR1 is KGHSH and CDR2 is LQKENI. V lost 6 bases and J 2 bases, leaving 11 bases between the germline ends. The CDR3 runs to 14 residues. CDR3 residues: CASSEGGAYNEQFF. As DNA, the CDR3 is TGTGCCAGCTCGGAAGGGGGGGCCTACAATGAGCAGTTCTTC.

This chain uses TRBV19 with TRBJ2-4, with D possibly TRBD2 on 7 matching bases. The germline V gene encodes CDR1 LNHDA and CDR2 SQIVND (reference sequence). There are 16 residues in the CDR3. Trimming pared 3 bases from V and 2 bases from J, leaving 14 bases between. CDR3 amino acids: CASSIWGGASKNIQYF. The CDR3 DNA is TGTGCCAGTAGTATTTGGGGGGGCGCTTCCAAAAACATTCAGTACTTC.

V usage is TRBV15 and J usage is TRBJ1-2; tentatively, D is TRBD1 (5 bases). The CDR3 spans 15 residues. Trimming removed 0 bases at V and 8 bases at J, with 16 bases between. From germline, CDR1 is LNHNV and CDR2 YYDKDF (reference sequence). The chain's CDR3 is CATSRDTVSGRGYTF. The DNA for the CDR3 is TGTGCCACCAGCAGAGATACGGTTTCAGGGAGGGGCTACACCTTC.

The chain carries TRBV7-9 and TRBJ2-2, with TRBD1 identical over 9 bases. Trimming at V came to 5 bases and at J to 5 bases, leaving 3 bases not matched to a gene. The germline gives CDR1 SEHNR, CDR2 FQNEAQ (reference sequence). The length of the CDR3 is 14 residues. In DNA form, the CDR3 reads TGTGCCAGCAGCCGACAGGGGGGAACCGGGGAGCTGTTTTTT. Translated: CASSRQGGTGELFF.

The chain carries TRBV19 and TRBJ2-7, with a possible D match to TRBD1 (5 bases). The CDR3 has 14 amino acids. Germline V gene data show CDR1 as LNHDA and CDR2 as SQIVND (reference sequence). V gave up 5 bases and J gave up 4 bases, with 15 bases separating them. The CDR3 sequence: CASSSTEHPYEQYF. The CDR3 nucleotides are TGTGCCAGTAGTTCGACAGAGCACCCTTACGAGCAGTACTTC.

The CDR3 region is CASSFAGQGAGYTF. As DNA, the CDR3 is TGTGCCAGCAGTTTTGCGGGACAGGGGGCTGGCTACACCTTC. The chain employs TRBV28 and TRBJ1-2, with 12 bases matching TRBD1. The germline gives CDR1 MDHEN, CDR2 SYDVKM. This CDR3 comprises 14 residues. V shed 3 bases and J 7 bases; nucleotides not matched to a gene: 3.

V usage is TRBV11-2 and J usage is TRBJ1-1; no reliable D call. Germline loops: CDR1 SGHAT, CDR2 FQNNGV. V was shortened by 1 base and J by 1 base, with 10 bases between the two germline ends. The CDR3 is 15 amino acids. The CDR3 region is CASSLATGSNTEAFF. The CDR3 region has the DNA TGTGCCAGCAGCTTAGCCACCGGGTCGAACACTGAAGCTTTCTTT.

This clone has just one count. The chain combines TRBV27 with TRBJ1-6; possible D gene TRBD1, 6 bases. The CDR3 has 17 amino acids. Germline assignment: CDR1 MNHEY and CDR2 SMNVEV (reference sequence). Trimming removed 3 bases from V and 2 bases from J, with 14 bases in between. CDR3 region: CASSFRRGRAYNSPLHF. CDR3 nucleotide sequence: TGTGCCAGCAGTTTTCGCAGGGGCAGAGCCTATAATTCACCCCTCCACTTT.

About this clone: Other DNA sequences of this sample code for an identical CDR3. J is TRBJ2-7 and V is TRBV7-2, with 7 bases identical to TRBD1. Trimming cost V 3 bases and J 3 bases; bases outside gene matches: 2. Per the germline V gene, CDR1 is SGHTA and CDR2 is FQGNSA. CDR3 length equals 13 residues. CDR3 sequence (DNA): TGTGCCAGCAGCTTTCCAGGGGGCTACGAGCAGTACTTC. Residues: CASSFPGGYEQYF.

The chain joins TRBV7-3 to TRBJ2-2; no reliable D call. Deletions cut 5 bases from V and 0 bases from J, with 10 bases between. This CDR3 region has 15 residues. From germline, CDR1 is SGHTA and CDR2 FQGTGA. CDR3 bases: TGTGCCAGCAGCCTATCAGGAACGAACACCGGGGAGCTGTTTTTT. Residues: CASSLSGTNTGELFF.

The J gene is TRBJ1-5, the V gene TRBV24-1, with D possibly matching TRBD1 (5 bases). Germline lookup yields CDR1 KGHDR and CDR2 SFDVKD. The CDR3 is 14 residues long. V lost 7 bases to trimming and J lost 2 bases, with 11 bases between them. CDR3: CATSGGDGNQPQHF. For the CDR3, the DNA is TGTGCCACCAGCGGAGGGGACGGCAATCAGCCCCAGCATTTT.

This clone was detected once. The gene calls are TRBV20-1 and TRBJ1-4; D ambiguous. Per germline, CDR1 DFQATT and CDR2 SNEGSKA (reference sequence). The CDR3 has 11 residues. Deletions cut 5 bases from V and 5 bases from J, with 6 bases between. The CDR3 sequence is CSARVNEKLFF. The CDR3 nucleotides are TGCAGTGCTCGGGTGAATGAAAAACTGTTTTTT.

This clone was observed a few times. The V gene is TRBV27, the J gene TRBJ1-4; no definite D call. Deletions cut 4 bases from V and 3 bases from J, with 6 bases between. This CDR3 region has 13 residues. Germline lookup yields CDR1 MNHEY and CDR2 SMNVEV (reference sequence). Here the CDR3 reads CASSSFPNEKLFF. The CDR3 region has the DNA TGTGCCAGCAGTTCCTTCCCTAATGAAAAACTGTTTTTT.

The chain uses TRBV27 and TRBJ2-2; 8 positions match TRBD1. With V trimmed by 8 bases and J by 6 bases, 11 bases remained unmatched. The length of the CDR3 is 15 residues. Germline lookup yields CDR1 MNHEY and CDR2 SMNVEV (reference sequence). CDR3 loop: CASGLLAGGPGELFF. The CDR3 DNA sequence: TGTGCCAGCGGTCTCCTCGCAGGGGGCCCCGGGGAGCTGTTTTTT.

The chain has TRBV7-9 and TRBJ2-5; no clear D gene. The CDR3 runs to 12 residues. Per the germline V gene, CDR1 is SEHNR and CDR2 is FQNEAQ (reference sequence). The V and J ends lost 2 bases and 5 bases respectively, with 6 bases between them. The CDR3 region has the DNA TGTGCCAGCAGCTTATCGGAGGAGACCCAGTACTTC. It translates to CASSLSEETQYF.

The chain has TRBV28 and TRBJ2-7; possibly TRBD1 for D (5 bases). Germline values: CDR1 MDHEN, CDR2 SYDVKM. The CDR3 has 14 amino acids. V lost 6 bases and J lost 2, with 14 bases in between. This chain's CDR3 is CASSPPTVAYEQYF. CDR3 DNA sequence: TGTGCCAGCAGCCCACCGACAGTGGCCTACGAGCAGTACTTC.

J is TRBJ2-7 and V is TRBV27, with D hard to call. Trimming left V 6 bases short and J 5 bases short, with 17 bases between. The CDR3 contains 14 residues. Germline CDR1 and CDR2: MNHEY and SMNVEV (reference sequence). CDR3 sequence reads: CASSLGSGLHEQYF. In DNA form, the CDR3 reads TGTGCCAGCAGCCTTGGATCAGGTTTACACGAGCAGTACTTC.

V and J are TRBV6-1 and TRBJ1-1; D is ambiguous. The CDR3 loop spans 14 amino acids. Germline V gene lookup returns CDR1 MNHNS and CDR2 SASEGT. The V gene lost 3 bases and the J gene lost 0 bases, with 8 bases spanning the gap. CDR3 sequence reads: CASSESVLNTEAFF. The CDR3 nucleotides are TGTGCCAGCAGTGAGTCTGTATTGAACACTGAAGCTTTCTTT.